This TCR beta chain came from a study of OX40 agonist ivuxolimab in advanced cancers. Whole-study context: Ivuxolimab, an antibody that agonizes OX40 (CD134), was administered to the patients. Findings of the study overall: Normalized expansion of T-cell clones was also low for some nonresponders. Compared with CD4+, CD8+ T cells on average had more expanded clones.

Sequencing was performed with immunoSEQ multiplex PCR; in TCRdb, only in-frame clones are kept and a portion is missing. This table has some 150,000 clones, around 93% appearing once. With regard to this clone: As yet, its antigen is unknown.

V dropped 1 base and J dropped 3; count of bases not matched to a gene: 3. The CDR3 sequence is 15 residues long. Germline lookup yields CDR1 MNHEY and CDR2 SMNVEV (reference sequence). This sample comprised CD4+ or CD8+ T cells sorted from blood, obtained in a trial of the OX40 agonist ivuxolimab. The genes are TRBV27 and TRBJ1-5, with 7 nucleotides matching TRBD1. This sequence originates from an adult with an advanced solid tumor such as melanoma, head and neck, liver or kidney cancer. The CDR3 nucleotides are TGTGCCAGCAGTTTATGGGGACAGATCAATCAGCCCCAGCATTTT. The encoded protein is CASSLWGQINQPQHF.